One and the same sample provided the 19 T cell receptor beta chains below, sequenced in a study of blood T cell repertoires in COVID-19. The method was immunoSEQ multiplex PCR; TCRdb's version includes in-frame clones alone and lacks a portion of them. This sample yields around 20,000 clones, of which around 73% are seen a single time; approximately 19% belongs to the top ten. Material for sequencing was peripheral blood. These receptors were collected from a human donor in a cohort sampled during active or convalescent COVID-19.

The chain recombines TRBV28 with TRBJ1-4; D gene ambiguous. V was clipped by 6 bases and J by 6 bases, with 8 bases between them. Germline assignment: CDR1 MDHEN and CDR2 SYDVKM. The CDR3 runs to 12 residues. This chain's CDR3 is CASRTLHEKLFF. For the CDR3, the DNA is TGTGCCAGCAGGACTTTACATGAAAAACTGTTTTTT.

The J gene is TRBJ2-2, the V gene TRBV19; a weak D match, TRBD2 (6 bases). Germline CDR1 reads LNHDA; CDR2 reads SQIVND (reference sequence). This CDR3 comprises 15 residues. V was cut by 8 bases and J by 6 bases, with 19 bases left in between. The CDR3 DNA reads TGTGCCAGTCAGAGGGACTTGGAACACCCCGGGGAGCTGTTTTTT. Its translation is CASQRDLEHPGELFF.

The chain is built from TRBV27 and TRBJ1-6, with no clear D. V shed 4 bases and J shed 3 bases, with 4 bases lying between them. CDR3 length: 13 amino acids. Germline-derived CDR1 and CDR2 are MNHEY and SMNVEV (reference sequence). CDR3 bases: TGTGCCAGCAGTTCCAACTATAATTCACCCCTCCACTTT. Residues: CASSSNYNSPLHF.

The chain couples TRBV5-1 to TRBJ1-2; D is undetermined. Per the germline V gene, CDR1 is SGHRS and CDR2 is YFSETQ. The germline V and J ends were trimmed by 4 bases and 6 bases, with 13 bases remaining between them. The CDR3 runs 13 residues. CDR3 protein: CASSRTELDGYTF. In nucleotides, the CDR3 is TGCGCCAGCAGCCGTACAGAATTGGATGGCTACACCTTC. Filled out from reference TRBV5-1 and TRBJ1-2, the complete variable domain reads KAGVTQTPRYLIKTRGQQVTLSCSPISGHRSVSWYQQTPGQGLQFLFEYFSETQRNKGNFPGRFSGRQFSNSRSEMNVSTLELGDSALYLCASSRTELDGYTFGSGTRLTVV.

This sequence joins TRBV28 and TRBJ1-2; D not certain. Germline CDR1 reads MDHEN; CDR2 reads SYDVKM. Trimming stripped 7 bases from V and 1 base from J, with 10 bases between. The CDR3 consists of 13 residues. This CDR3 reads CASNDIVNYGYTF. The CDR3 bases are TGTGCCAGCAATGACATCGTTAACTATGGCTACACCTTC.

Ten or more counts support this clone. This chain joins TRBV4-3 and TRBJ2-7, with 7 bases matching TRBD1. With V trimmed by 6 bases and J by 2 bases, 10 bases remained unmatched. Germline CDR1 is LGHNA and CDR2 is YSLEER. CDR3 size: 15 residues. The CDR3 DNA reads TGCGCCAGCAGTCCTGCCACGACAGGGACCTACGAGCAGTACTTC. It yields the protein CASSPATTGTYEQYF.

V is TRBV7-9 and J is TRBJ1-2; maybe TRBD1 (5 bases). V was shortened by 2 bases and J by 7 bases, with 14 bases between the two germline ends. Germline V gene sequence: CDR1 SEHNR, CDR2 FQNEAQ (reference sequence). CDR3 size: 14 residues. This CDR3 is CASSLQGSLGGYTF. As DNA, the CDR3 is TGTGCCAGCAGCTTACAGGGAAGTTTGGGTGGCTACACCTTC.

In DNA form, the CDR3 reads TGTGCCAGCAGCTTAGCTGGGCTAGCGGGAAAAGGGGAGCAGTTCTTC. It yields the protein CASSLAGLAGKGEQFF. The chain links TRBV11-3 to TRBJ2-1; 9 bases are shared with TRBD2. The CDR3 totals 16 residues. Looked up from germline, CDR1 is SGHNT and CDR2 is YENEEA. The V and J ends lost 1 base and 10 bases, in that order; junction bases with no gene match: 11. Together with reference TRBV11-3 and TRBJ2-1, the CDR3 gives the full variable domain: EAGVVQSPRYKIIEKKQPVAFWCNPISGHNTLYWYLQNLGQGPELLIRYENEEAVDDSQLPKDRFSAERLKGVDSTLKIQPAELGDSAVYLCASSLAGLAGKGEQFFGPGTRLTVL.

V usage is TRBV2 and J usage is TRBJ2-2, with 8 nucleotides matching TRBD2. CDR1 is SNHLY and CDR2 is FYNNEI in the germline V gene. V was pared by 5 bases and J by 4 bases, with 3 bases of the junction left unmatched. The CDR3 consists of 14 residues. Here the CDR3 reads CASSKLAVTGELFF. The CDR3 region has the DNA TGTGCCAGCAGTAAACTAGCGGTCACCGGGGAGCTGTTTTTT.

V usage is TRBV10-2 and J usage is TRBJ2-7; D not certain. CDR1 WSHSY and CDR2 SAAADI come from the germline V gene. V shed 2 bases and J shed 0 bases, with 17 bases lying between them. The CDR3 is made up of 17 amino acids. The DNA for the CDR3 is TGCGCCAGCAGTGAGATACTCGCGGCGCCCCTCTCCTACGAGCAGTACTTC. This sequence encodes CASSEILAAPLSYEQYF.

There are a few counts of this clone. The chain carries TRBV29-1 and TRBJ1-3; D uncertain. Trimming took 5 bases from V and 3 from J, leaving 11 bases between them. From germline, CDR1 is SQVTM and CDR2 ANQGSEA. The CDR3 loop spans 13 amino acids. The CDR3 DNA reads TGCAGCGTTCGAGGTTTTGGTGGAAACACCATATATTTT. Translating gives CSVRGFGGNTIYF.

The rearrangement links TRBV7-8 to TRBJ1-1; D possibly corresponds to TRBD1 (5 bases). CDR1 and CDR2 from the germline V gene are SGHVS and FQNEAQ. The length of the CDR3 is 21 residues. V was clipped by 2 bases and J by 1 base, with 29 bases between them. The CDR3 sequence: CASSLLWGGAGRWLKNTEAFF. CDR3 DNA sequence: TGTGCCAGCAGCTTACTGTGGGGTGGGGCGGGGAGATGGTTAAAGAACACTGAAGCTTTCTTT.

The gene calls are TRBV12-5 and TRBJ1-2; D gene unclear. CDR3 length: 12 amino acids. Between the trimmed V and J ends, which lost 4 bases and 5 bases, there was a span of 8 bases. The germline V gene encodes CDR1 LGHNT and CDR2 FRNRAP. The CDR3, as DNA: TGTGCTAGTGGTTGGAGTGTATATGGCTACACCTTC. Encoded protein: CASGWSVYGYTF.

V is TRBV9 and J is TRBJ2-2; the match to TRBD2 covers 7 bases. The germline V gene has CDR1 SGDLS and CDR2 YYNGEE. This CDR3 spans 15 amino acids. The V gene end was trimmed by 0 bases and the J gene end by 1 base; junction bases not matched to a gene: 0. CDR3 nucleotides: TGTGCCAGCAGCGTAGGGGAGGGGAACACCGGGGAGCTGTTTTTT. This translates into CASSVGEGNTGELFF.

This clone appeared a single time. The chain couples TRBV6-2 or TRBV6-3 to TRBJ2-7, with D possibly TRBD2 on 5 matching bases. Trimming pared 7 bases from V and 6 bases from J, leaving 19 bases between. This CDR3 contains 14 residues. The V gene's germline CDR1 is MNHEY and CDR2 SVGEGT. CDR3 loop: CASTPDLNFGEQYF. DNA of the CDR3: TGTGCCAGCACCCCGGACTTGAATTTCGGCGAGCAGTACTTC.

The chain uses TRBV19 and TRBJ2-1; 8 bases fit TRBD1. In germline, CDR1 is LNHDA, CDR2 SQIVND (reference sequence). V trimming: 4 bases; J trimming: 1 base; junction bases outside the gene matches: 3. The CDR3 runs to 15 residues. The DNA for the CDR3 is TGTGCCAGTAGTAGCAGGGGGCGTTCCTACAATGAGCAGTTCTTC. It translates to CASSSRGRSYNEQFF. Full variable domain (missing parts from reference TRBV19 and TRBJ2-1): DGGITQSPKYLFRKEGQNVTLSCEQNLNHDAMYWYRQDPGQGLRLIYYSQIVNDFQKGDIAEGYSVSREKKESFPLTVTSAQKNPTAFYLCASSSRGRSYNEQFFGPGTRLTVL.

This chain uses TRBV7-2 with TRBJ1-1; TRBD1 aligns across 9 bases. Germline CDR1 is SGHTA and CDR2 is FQGNSA. With 3 bases clipped from V and 5 bases from J, the junction kept 10 bases outside the gene matches. The CDR3 runs 16 residues. In DNA form, the CDR3 reads TGTGCCAGCAGCTTTGCACAGGGGGCAATACGTACTGAAGCTTTCTTT. Translated, it gives CASSFAQGAIRTEAFF.

The V gene is TRBV27, the J gene TRBJ2-2, with 12 positions matching TRBD2. Trimming at V came to 5 bases and at J to 3 bases, leaving 7 bases not matched to a gene. CDR1 and CDR2 from the germline V gene are MNHEY and SMNVEV (reference sequence). This CDR3 contains 17 residues. CDR3 region: CASSPDRLAGDTGELFF. The CDR3 DNA is TGTGCCAGCAGTCCGGACCGACTAGCGGGAGACACCGGGGAGCTGTTTTTT.

CDR3 DNA: TGTGCCAGCAGACAGGGGAGACTGGACGAGCAGTACTTC. Protein product: CASRQGRLDEQYF. The gene calls are TRBV7-2 and TRBJ2-7; 7 bases fit TRBD1. Germline V gives CDR1 SGHTA, CDR2 FQGNSA. The trim removed 6 bases at V and 5 bases at J, leaving 7 bases unmatched. This CDR3 contains 13 residues.